The 21 T cell receptor beta chains below were found in one sample sequenced in a study of blood T cell repertoires in COVID-19. Profiling relied on immunoSEQ multiplex PCR, and the TCRdb table lists in-frame clones only, not all of them. The sample lists some 250,000 clones; around 86% were seen once. The specimen sequenced was peripheral blood. These receptors were collected from a woman younger than 45 who had recovered from COVID-19.

V and J are TRBV18 and TRBJ2-1; a weak D match, TRBD1 (5 bases). V lost 2 bases, J lost 4 bases, and 9 bases lay in between. Germline lookup yields CDR1 KGHSH and CDR2 LQKENI. The CDR3 runs 14 residues. CDR3 DNA: TGTGCCAGCTCACCAGGGGCCCTTTACAATGAGCAGTTCTTC. Translated: CASSPGALYNEQFF. Combining the CDR3 with reference TRBV18 and TRBJ2-1 gives the whole variable domain NAGVMQNPRHLVRRRGQEARLRCSPMKGHSHVYWYRQLPEEGLKFMVYLQKENIIDESGMPKERFSAEFPKEGPSILRIQQVVRGDSAAYFCASSPGALYNEQFFGPGTRLTVL.

This clone has just one count. The J gene is TRBJ2-1, the V gene TRBV4-1; TRBD2 aligns across 10 bases. CDR1 and CDR2 from the germline V gene are MGHRA and YSYEKL. V trimming: 1 base; J trimming: 3 bases; junction bases outside the gene matches: 0. The CDR3 is made up of 15 amino acids. CDR3 region: CASSQGTSGYNEQFF. The CDR3 bases are TGCGCCAGCAGCCAAGGGACTAGCGGCTACAATGAGCAGTTCTTC.

The chain links TRBV9 to TRBJ1-3; D is undetermined. The ends were cut back, 2 bases at V and 0 bases at J, with 15 bases in the middle. The V gene's germline CDR1 is SGDLS and CDR2 YYNGEE. This CDR3 is built from 17 residues. The CDR3 is CASSVFDTVFSGNTIYF. The CDR3 coding sequence is TGTGCCAGCAGCGTCTTCGACACAGTTTTCTCTGGAAACACCATATATTTT.

The rearrangement links TRBV6-6 to TRBJ2-7; perhaps TRBD1 as D (5 bases). Germline CDR1 is MNHNY and CDR2 is SVGAGI (reference sequence). The CDR3 loop spans 14 amino acids. V lost 4 bases to trimming and J lost 2 bases, with 12 bases between them. The CDR3 DNA is TGTGCCAGCAGTTCCCCGACAGTTACCTACGAGCAGTACTTC. It translates to CASSSPTVTYEQYF.

V and J are TRBV15 and TRBJ2-7; a possible D gene is TRBD1 (5 bases). V lost 4 bases and J lost 0, with 16 bases in between. Germline CDR1 and CDR2: LNHNV and YYDKDF (reference sequence). This CDR3 has 16 residues. The CDR3 DNA follows: TGTGCCACCAGCACGCAAGGGGCCGAGAGCTCCTACGAGCAGTACTTC. It translates to CATSTQGAESSYEQYF.

A single count supports this clone. The chain recombines TRBV18 with TRBJ1-5, with D possibly being TRBD1 (5 bases). Germline V CDR1 and CDR2: KGHSH, LQKENI. The CDR3 is 14 residues long. Trimming removed 3 bases at V and 6 bases at J, with 12 bases between. Here the CDR3 reads CASSPAGFSQPQHF. CDR3 DNA sequence: TGTGCCAGCTCACCGGCAGGGTTTAGTCAGCCCCAGCATTTT. The variable domain in full, with the rest retrieved from reference TRBV18 and TRBJ1-5, is NAGVMQNPRHLVRRRGQEARLRCSPMKGHSHVYWYRQLPEEGLKFMVYLQKENIIDESGMPKERFSAEFPKEGPSILRIQQVVRGDSAAYFCASSPAGFSQPQHFGDGTRLSIL.

Written as DNA, the CDR3 is TGCGCCAGCAGCTCCACGGGAGAGACCCAGTACTTC. It translates to CASSSTGETQYF. The rearrangement uses TRBV5-1 and TRBJ2-5; D uncertain. With 3 bases removed from V and 4 bases from J, the gap between germline ends came to 7 bases. This CDR3 is built from 12 residues. Germline CDR1 reads SGHRS; CDR2 reads YFSETQ.

This chain joins TRBV5-1 and TRBJ1-1, with 8 bases fitting TRBD1. Trimming took 0 bases from V and 8 from J; bases not matched to a gene: 6. Germline V gene sequence: CDR1 SGHRS, CDR2 YFSETQ. CDR3 size: 14 residues. The CDR3 protein is CASSLEFQGAEAFF. The DNA for the CDR3 is TGCGCCAGCAGCTTGGAATTTCAGGGGGCAGAAGCTTTCTTT.

This chain links TRBV13 with TRBJ1-1; 9 nucleotides agree with TRBD1. The germline V gene has CDR1 PRHDT and CDR2 FYEKMQ (reference sequence). The length of the CDR3 is 14 residues. V lost 5 bases to trimming and J lost 3 bases; unmatched junction nucleotides: 4. The DNA of the CDR3 is TGTGCCAGCAGCGACAGGGGGTTTGACACTGAAGCTTTCTTT. It is translated as CASSDRGFDTEAFF.

The V and J genes are TRBV18 and TRBJ1-3; D gene uncertain. The CDR3 loop spans 12 amino acids. The V end lost 6 bases, the J end lost 3 bases, and 6 bases lay between the germline ends. Germline V lookup: CDR1 KGHSH, CDR2 LQKENI. The CDR3 loop is CASSLLGNTIYF. The CDR3 bases are TGTGCCAGCTCTCTTCTTGGAAACACCATATATTTT.

The V gene is TRBV4-1, the J gene TRBJ2-7, with D perhaps matching TRBD1 (5 bases). V lost 5 bases to trimming and J lost 2 bases, with 16 bases between them. The germline CDR1 and CDR2 sequences are MGHRA and YSYEKL. This CDR3 has 15 amino acids. The CDR3: CASSWGRPGTYEQYF. CDR3 in DNA: TGCGCCAGCAGCTGGGGCCGGCCCGGAACCTACGAGCAGTACTTC.

The count of this clone is one. V and J are TRBV5-4 and TRBJ2-1; a weak D match, TRBD1 (6 bases). The V gene's germline CDR1 is SGHNT and CDR2 YYREEE (reference sequence). The CDR3 extends over 14 amino acids. V lost 3 bases and J 10 bases, leaving 17 bases between the germline ends. The CDR3 DNA reads TGTGCCAGCAGCTCCCGGGACACCCCTTGGGAGCAGTTCTTC. As protein: CASSSRDTPWEQFF.

The chain joins TRBV2 to TRBJ2-6; the D gene is possibly TRBD2 (5 bases). V was trimmed by 10 bases and J by 0 bases, leaving 13 bases between them. Germline V gives CDR1 SNHLY, CDR2 FYNNEI. The CDR3 covers 15 residues. The CDR3 DNA reads TGTGCCAACACCCGGCGGGCCTCTGGGGCCAACGTCCTGACTTTC. Encoded protein: CANTRRASGANVLTF.

This chain links TRBV5-1 with TRBJ2-3; 7 nucleotides line up with TRBD1. The CDR3 totals 16 residues. Germline V gene lookup returns CDR1 SGHRS and CDR2 YFSETQ. Germline trimming cut 5 bases from V and 5 bases from J; bases unmatched to any gene: 14. This chain's CDR3 is CASRRSRDRTLDTQYF. In nucleotides, the CDR3 is TGCGCCAGCAGACGCTCCCGGGACAGAACGTTAGATACGCAGTATTTT.

CDR3 amino acids: CASSPVRTGGTDTQYF. The CDR3 DNA reads as TGTGCCAGCTCACCGGTTAGGACAGGGGGCACAGATACGCAGTATTTT. The chain is built from TRBV18 and TRBJ2-3, with 9 bases lining up with TRBD1. This CDR3 has 16 amino acids. In germline, CDR1 is KGHSH, CDR2 LQKENI. Trimming took 3 bases from V and 1 from J; bases not matched to a gene: 5.

This clone was detected only once. The chain uses TRBV5-6 and TRBJ2-5; 7 positions agree with TRBD2. The CDR3 has 18 amino acids. J gave up 0 bases and V 4 bases, and 15 bases lay outside the gene matches. Looked up from germline, CDR1 is SGHDT and CDR2 is YYEEEE. DNA for the CDR3: TGTGCCAGCAGCACCGCCCCCCGCAGCGGGGCTTACCAAGAGACCCAGTACTTC. Its translation is CASSTAPRSGAYQETQYF.

V and J are TRBV29-1 and TRBJ2-2, with 8 bases identical to TRBD2. V lost 3 bases and J lost 6; bases outside the gene matches: 12. Germline V gene data show CDR1 as SQVTM and CDR2 as ANQGSEA. The CDR3 spans 16 residues. In DNA form, the CDR3 reads TGCAGCGTTGATGGGGGTGGGACTAGTTCCGCCGGGGAGCTGTTTTTT. It encodes CSVDGGGTSSAGELFF.

The gene calls are TRBV3-1 (or the pseudogene TRBV3-2) and TRBJ2-5; 7 bases are shared with TRBD2. CDR1 is LGHDT and CDR2 is YNNKEL in the germline V gene (reference sequence). The CDR3 runs 15 residues. The J segment lost 4 bases and the V segment lost 4 bases, leaving 9 bases of the junction unmatched. For the CDR3, the DNA is TGTGCCAGCAGCCTCCTTATGGGGGGGGGAGAGACCCAGTACTTC. It is translated as CASSLLMGGGETQYF.

This chain joins TRBV7-9 and TRBJ1-1, with 11 bases lining up with TRBD1. J lost 4 bases, V lost 5 bases, and 6 bases had no gene match. The CDR3 runs 15 residues. Germline CDR1 and CDR2: SEHNR and FQNEAQ (reference sequence). The chain's CDR3 is CASSRGTGGLTEAFF. The CDR3 DNA reads TGTGCCAGCAGCAGAGGGACAGGGGGTCTCACTGAAGCTTTCTTT.

The chain links TRBV4-3 to TRBJ1-6; D is perhaps TRBD1 (5 bases). CDR1 and CDR2 from the germline V gene are LGHNA and YSLEER. Trimming shortened V by 6 bases and J by 7 bases, and 16 bases separated the two germline ends. The CDR3 spans 15 residues. CDR3 nucleotides: TGCGCCAGCAGTCCTGGGCAGACAGAGAATTCACCCCTCCACTTT. Translation: CASSPGQTENSPLHF.

This chain joins TRBV3-1 (or the pseudogene TRBV3-2) and TRBJ1-2; D is uncertain. The V gene's germline CDR1 is LGHDT and CDR2 YNNKEL (reference sequence). The CDR3 is made up of 16 amino acids. The V end lost 2 bases, the J end lost 4 bases, and 17 bases lay between the germline ends. The CDR3 DNA is TGTGCCAGCAGCCAACGACGTAGTAGGGCGGGCTATGGCTACACCTTC. Protein sequence: CASSQRRSRAGYGYTF.